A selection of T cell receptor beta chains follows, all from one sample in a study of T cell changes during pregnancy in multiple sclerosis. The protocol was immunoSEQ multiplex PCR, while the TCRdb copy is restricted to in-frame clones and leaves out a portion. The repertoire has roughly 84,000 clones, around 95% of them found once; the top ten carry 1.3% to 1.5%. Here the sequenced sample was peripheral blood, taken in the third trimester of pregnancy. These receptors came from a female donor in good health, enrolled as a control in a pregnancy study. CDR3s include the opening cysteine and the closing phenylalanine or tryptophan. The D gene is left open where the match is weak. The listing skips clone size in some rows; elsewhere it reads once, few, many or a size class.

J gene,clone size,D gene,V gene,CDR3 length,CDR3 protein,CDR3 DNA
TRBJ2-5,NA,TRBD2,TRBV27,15,CASSSGLAGEETQYF,TGTGCCAGCAGTTCGGGACTAGCGGGAGAAGAGACCCAGTACTTC
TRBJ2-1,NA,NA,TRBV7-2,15,CASSLVGGVYNEQFF,TGTGCCAGCAGCTTAGTGGGGGGAGTCTACAATGAGCAGTTCTTC
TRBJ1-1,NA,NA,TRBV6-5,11,CASSLGTEAFF,TGTGCCAGCAGCCTAGGCACTGAAGCTTTCTTT
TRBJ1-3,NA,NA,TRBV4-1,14,CASSPDSSGNTIYF,TGCGCCAGCAGCCCCGACAGCTCTGGAAACACCATATATTTT
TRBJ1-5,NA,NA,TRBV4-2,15,CASSRGGEGTRSQHF,TGTGCCAGCAGCCGCGGGGGAGAGGGAACTCGGTCCCAGCATTTT
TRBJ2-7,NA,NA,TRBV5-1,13,CASQPLLSHEQYF,TGCGCCAGCCAGCCCCTTCTTAGCCACGAGCAGTACTTC
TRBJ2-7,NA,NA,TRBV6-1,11,CASSRDGEQYF,TGTGCCAGCAGCAGGGATGGCGAGCAGTACTTC
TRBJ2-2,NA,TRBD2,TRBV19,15,CASSIDREGRGELFF,TGTGCCAGTAGTATAGATCGGGAGGGGCGCGGGGAGCTGTTTTTT
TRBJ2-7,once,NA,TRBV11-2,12,CASSLPRRQQYF,TGTGCCAGCAGCTTACCCCGGAGGCAGCAGTACTTC
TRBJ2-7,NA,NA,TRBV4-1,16,CASSQRGAGGTYEQYF,TGCGCCAGCAGCCAAAGGGGGGCAGGGGGGACCTACGAGCAGTACTTC
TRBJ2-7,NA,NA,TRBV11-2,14,CASSPTSFKGEQYF,TGTGCCAGCAGCCCCACTAGTTTCAAAGGCGAGCAGTACTTC
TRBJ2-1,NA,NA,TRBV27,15,CASSYDGSVYNEQFF,TGTGCCAGCAGTTATGACGGGAGCGTATACAATGAGCAGTTCTTC
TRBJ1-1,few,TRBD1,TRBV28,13,CASSDRGNTEAFF,TGTGCCAGCAGTGACAGGGGGAACACTGAAGCTTTCTTT
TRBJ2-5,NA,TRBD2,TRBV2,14,CASTLAGGEETQYF,TGTGCCAGCACCTTAGCGGGAGGGGAGGAGACCCAGTACTTC
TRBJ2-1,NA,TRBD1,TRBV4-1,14,CASSTGQGGNEQFF,TGCGCCAGCAGCACCGGACAGGGTGGTAATGAGCAGTTCTTC
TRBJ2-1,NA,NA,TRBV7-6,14,CASSSPSRGNEQFF,TGTGCCAGCAGCTCCCCTTCGCGTGGCAATGAGCAGTTCTTC
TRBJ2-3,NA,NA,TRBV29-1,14,CSVTYRGRTDTQYF,TGCAGCGTAACATACCGAGGTCGGACAGATACGCAGTATTTT
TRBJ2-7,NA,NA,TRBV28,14,CASSLVGGSYEQYF,TGTGCCAGCAGTTTAGTGGGAGGCTCCTACGAGCAGTACTTC
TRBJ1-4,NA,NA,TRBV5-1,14,CASSLEAGVEKLFF,TGCGCCAGCAGCTTGGAGGCAGGGGTCGAAAAACTGTTTTTT
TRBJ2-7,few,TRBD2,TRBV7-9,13,CASSLELAGEQYF,TGTGCCAGCAGCTTAGAACTAGCGGGCGAGCAGTACTTC
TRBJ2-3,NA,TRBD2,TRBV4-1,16,CASSQRTSGSTDTQYF,TGCGCCAGCAGCCAACGGACTAGCGGGAGCACAGATACGCAGTATTTT
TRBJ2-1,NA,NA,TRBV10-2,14,CASSEQGTVDEQFF,TGCGCCAGCAGTGAGCAGGGGACGGTGGATGAGCAGTTCTTC
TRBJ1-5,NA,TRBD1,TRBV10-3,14,CAIRSDRDGQPQHF,TGTGCCATCAGATCCGACAGGGACGGCCAGCCCCAGCATTTT
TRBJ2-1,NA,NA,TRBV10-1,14,CASTEAAPYNEQFF,TGCGCCAGCACGGAGGCGGCCCCCTACAATGAGCAGTTCTTC
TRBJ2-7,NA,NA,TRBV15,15,CATSRDLAGAHEQYF,TGTGCCACCAGCAGAGATCTTGCGGGGGCCCACGAGCAGTACTTC
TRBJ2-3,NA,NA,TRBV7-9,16,CASSLGRGGSPDTQYF,TGTGCCAGCAGCCTGGGCCGAGGGGGTAGCCCAGATACGCAGTATTTT
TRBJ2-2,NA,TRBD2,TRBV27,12,CASGRLAGELFF,TGTGCCAGCGGCCGACTAGCGGGGGAGCTGTTTTTT
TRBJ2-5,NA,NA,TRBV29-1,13,CSVDGPRDETQYF,TGCAGCGTTGATGGGCCGCGAGACGAGACCCAGTACTTC
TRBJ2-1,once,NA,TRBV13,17,CASSLDHPGERVSQQFF,TGTGCCAGCAGCTTAGATCATCCCGGGGAGCGGGTAAGCCAGCAGTTCTTC
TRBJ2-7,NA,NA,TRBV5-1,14,CASSLLGSEGKQYF,TGCGCCAGCAGCTTGCTTGGGTCCGAGGGCAAGCAGTACTTC
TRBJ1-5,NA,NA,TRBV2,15,CASSEESGGNQPQHF,TGTGCCAGCAGTGAAGAATCGGGGGGAAATCAGCCCCAGCATTTT
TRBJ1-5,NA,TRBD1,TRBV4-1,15,CASSQVGQGDQPQHF,TGCGCCAGCAGCCAAGTCGGACAGGGGGATCAGCCCCAGCATTTT
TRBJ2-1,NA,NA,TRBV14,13,CASSQGTQEGQFF,TGTGCCAGCAGCCAAGGGACACAAGAAGGGCAGTTCTTC
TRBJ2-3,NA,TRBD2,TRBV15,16,CATSRASGRGTDTQYF,TGTGCCACCAGCAGAGCTAGCGGGAGAGGCACAGATACGCAGTATTTT
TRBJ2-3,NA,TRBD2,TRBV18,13,CASSADSGGTQYF,TGTGCCAGCTCCGCGGACAGCGGGGGTACGCAGTATTTT
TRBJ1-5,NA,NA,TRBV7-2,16,CASSSQHGITDQPQHF,TGTGCCAGCAGCTCCCAGCACGGGATAACCGATCAGCCCCAGCATTTT
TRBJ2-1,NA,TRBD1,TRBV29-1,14,CSVQRDRSYNEQFF,TGCAGCGTCCAGAGGGACAGGAGTTACAATGAGCAGTTCTTC
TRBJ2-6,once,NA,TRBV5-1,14,CASGESSGANVLTF,TGCGCCAGCGGAGAGAGCTCTGGGGCCAACGTCCTGACTTTC
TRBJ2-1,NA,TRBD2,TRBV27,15,CASSSTSGSYNEQFF,TGTGCCAGCAGTTCCACTAGCGGGAGTTACAATGAGCAGTTCTTC
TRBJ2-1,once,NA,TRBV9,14,CASSVDGRQAEQFF,TGTGCCAGCAGCGTAGATGGCAGGCAGGCTGAGCAGTTCTTC
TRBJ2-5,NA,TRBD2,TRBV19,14,CASRVSGRRETQYF,TGTGCCAGTAGGGTTAGCGGGAGGAGGGAGACCCAGTACTTC
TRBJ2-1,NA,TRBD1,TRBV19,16,CASSIPRDSPYNEQFF,TGTGCCAGTAGTATACCTCGGGACAGCCCCTACAATGAGCAGTTCTTC
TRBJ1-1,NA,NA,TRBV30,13,CAWAEQEWAGAFF,TGTGCCTGGGCGGAACAGGAATGGGCAGGAGCTTTCTTT
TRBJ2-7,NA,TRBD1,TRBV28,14,CASSTGQWTYEQYF,TGTGCCAGCAGTACGGGACAGTGGACCTACGAGCAGTACTTC
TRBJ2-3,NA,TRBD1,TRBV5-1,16,CASSLPGTGGTDTQYF,TGCGCCAGCAGCTTGCCCGGGACAGGAGGCACAGATACGCAGTATTTT
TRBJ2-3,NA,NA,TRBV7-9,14,CASSLGQGTDTQYF,TGTGCCAGCAGCTTAGGACAGGGCACAGATACGCAGTATTTT
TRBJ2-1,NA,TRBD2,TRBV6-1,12,CASSRLAGAEFF,TGTGCCAGCAGTAGACTAGCGGGGGCAGAGTTCTTC
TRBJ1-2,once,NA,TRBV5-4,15,CASNAAGDRNYGYTF,TGTGCCAGCAACGCCGCCGGAGACAGAAACTATGGCTACACCTTC
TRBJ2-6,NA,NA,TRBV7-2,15,CASSLGGSGANVLTF,TGTGCCAGCAGCTTGGGGGGTTCTGGGGCCAACGTCCTGACTTTC
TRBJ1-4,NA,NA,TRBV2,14,CASSAFDSNEKLFF,TGTGCCAGCAGTGCGTTCGATAGTAATGAAAAACTGTTTTTT